This T cell receptor beta chain derives from a study of T cells after yellow fever vaccination (dated by TCRdb to between 2017 and 2020). Notes on the research overall: The SMART-Seq v4 Ultra Low Input RNA kit was used to prepare libraries from fractions with low cell numbers. To follow T-cell clones before and after both primary and booster YFV17D yellow fever vaccination, bulk TCR alpha and beta repertoires underwent longitudinal sequencing. Blood was drawn at multiple timepoints before and after primary and secondary immunization, with bulk PBMC replicates and cell subsets isolated. The cohort comprised two healthy male donors, one aged 18 to 29 and one aged 30 to 40 years.

The paper's findings and limits, for the study overall: A small fraction of clonotypes showed up in both the CD4 and CD8 compartments, probably as a result of convergent recombination. Because only a couple of donors were included in the study, the extent to which the findings can be generalized is limited. The secondary T-cell response was weaker than the primary response but faster, peaking on day 5 instead of day 15. After the booster, most clones that had expanded after primary vaccination were detected again (roughly 95% of CD4 and roughly nine tenths of CD8), suggesting broad maintenance of memory. Because abundant contaminating clonotypes from the bulk population could be contained in FACS-sorted repertoires, computational filtering was required.

There are a few counts of this clonotype. The antigen it binds to is not known. Base quality data are lacking; no much larger clone is found one base away. TCR cDNA was synthesized by 5'RACE template switching, which introduced a universal primer site and unique molecular identifiers. Priming of cDNA synthesis was performed from both the TCR alpha and TCR beta constant segments. Libraries were amplified in two PCR steps, with sample barcodes and sequencing adapters added in the second step. Sequencing of libraries was performed on Illumina HiSeq 2500 (2x100 bp) or NovaSeq (2x150 bp). On the study's bioinformatics: MIGEC handled demultiplexing of reads and collapsing into UMI consensus sequences, while MiXCR performed V(D)J alignment. Clonotypes responding to the vaccine were identified with edgeR on replicate PBMC samples, with the criteria of FDR below 0.01 and a log2 fold change above 5 up to day 15. Bulk clonotypes were assigned CD4 or CD8 identity according to which sequenced CD4 or CD8 repertoire held them at higher abundance. TCRdb itself trimmed the public reads at Q25 with fastp, ran MiXCR and retained productive beta chains. Rows with one shared CDR3 protein collapse into an entry with the most common genes and DNA. The V and J calls and clone size are TCRdb's, not the authors'. The table for this sample lists about 350,000 distinct CDR3 sequences; around a tenth of them were counted only once. The ten largest clones represent more than 15% of the sample.

The treatment or condition label of this sample denotes: live attenuated yellow fever vaccine strain. At every blood-draw timepoint, two biological replicates of bulk PBMCs were collected. PBMCs were isolated from peripheral blood using a standard Ficoll-Paque protocol. RNA was extracted with TriZol from bulk PBMCs, CD4 and CD8 fractions, and dextramer-positive and dextramer-negative fractions. Taken from the germline V gene, the CDR1 and CDR2 loops are SGHTA and FQGNSA. The CDR3, cysteine through phenylalanine, is 14 amino acids long. Only the CDR3 DNA is retained, 42 bases long and in frame from the first base. The junction shows trimming of 3 bases on V and 14 bases on J, and the gene matches do not reach 15 bases of it.

Sample: PBMCs, taken on the day of the first yellow fever vaccination. This TCR came from a man younger than 30 who received the YFV17D yellow fever vaccine. The receptor chain draws on TRBV7-2 and TRBJ2-5, with 7 bases in between that match TRBD2. The CDR3 is CASSFSGTKSRPYF. Read as DNA, the sequence is TGTGCCAGCAGCTTTTCCGGGACTAAAAGCCGCCCTTACTTC. The CDR3 plus the reference TRBV7-2 and TRBJ2-5 genes for the other parts give the full variable domain: GAGVSQSPSNKVTEKGKDVELRCDPISGHTALYWYRQSLGQGLEFLIYFQGNSAPDKSGLPSDRFSAERTGGSVSTLTIQRTQQEDSAVYLCASSFSGTKSRPYFGPGTRLLVL.